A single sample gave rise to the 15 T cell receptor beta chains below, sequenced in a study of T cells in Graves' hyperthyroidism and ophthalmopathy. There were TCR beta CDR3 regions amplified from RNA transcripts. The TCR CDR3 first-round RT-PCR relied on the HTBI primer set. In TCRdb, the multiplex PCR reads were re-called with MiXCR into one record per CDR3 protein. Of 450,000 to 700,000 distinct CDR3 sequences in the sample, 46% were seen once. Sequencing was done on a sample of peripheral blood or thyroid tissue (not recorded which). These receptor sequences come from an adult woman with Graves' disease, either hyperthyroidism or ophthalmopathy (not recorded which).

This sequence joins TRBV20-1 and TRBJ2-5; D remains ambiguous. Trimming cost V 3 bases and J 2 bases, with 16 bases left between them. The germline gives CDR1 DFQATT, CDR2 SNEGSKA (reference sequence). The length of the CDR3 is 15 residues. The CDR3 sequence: CSASSPLGPQETQYF. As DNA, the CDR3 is TGCAGTGCTAGCAGCCCACTGGGCCCACAAGAGACCCAGTACTTC.

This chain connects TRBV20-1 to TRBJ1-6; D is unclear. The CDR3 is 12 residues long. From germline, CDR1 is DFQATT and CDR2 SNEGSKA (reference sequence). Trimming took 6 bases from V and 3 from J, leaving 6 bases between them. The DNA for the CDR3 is TGCAGTGCCCCGATCTATAATTCACCCCTCCACTTT. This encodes CSAPIYNSPLHF.

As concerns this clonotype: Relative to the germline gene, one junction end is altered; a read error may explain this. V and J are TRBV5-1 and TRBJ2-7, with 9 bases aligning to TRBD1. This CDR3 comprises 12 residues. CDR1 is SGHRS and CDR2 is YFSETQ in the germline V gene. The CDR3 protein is CASSTGQGEQYF. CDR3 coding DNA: TGTGCCAGCAGCACGGGACAGGGAGAGCAGTACTTC.

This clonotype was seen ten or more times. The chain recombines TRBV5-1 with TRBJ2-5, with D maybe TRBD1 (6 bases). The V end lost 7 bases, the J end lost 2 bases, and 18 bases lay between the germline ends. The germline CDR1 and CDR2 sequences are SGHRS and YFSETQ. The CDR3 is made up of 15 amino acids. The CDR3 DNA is TGCGCCAGCTCCCGCGCGGCAGGGGCACAAGAGACCCAGTACTTC. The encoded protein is CASSRAAGAQETQYF.

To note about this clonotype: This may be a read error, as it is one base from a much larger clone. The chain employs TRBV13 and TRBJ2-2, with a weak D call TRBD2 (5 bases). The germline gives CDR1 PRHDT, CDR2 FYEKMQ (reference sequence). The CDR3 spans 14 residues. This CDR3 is CASSQDPAPGERFF. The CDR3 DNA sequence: TGTGCCAGCAGCCAAGATCCGGCCCCCGGGGAGCGGTTTTTT.

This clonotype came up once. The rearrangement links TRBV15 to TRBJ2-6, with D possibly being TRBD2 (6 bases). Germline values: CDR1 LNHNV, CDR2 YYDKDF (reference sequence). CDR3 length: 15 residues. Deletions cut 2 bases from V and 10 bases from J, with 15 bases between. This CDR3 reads CATSRLRTGTNVLTF. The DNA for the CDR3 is TGTGCCACCAGCAGACTCCGGACCGGGACTAACGTCCTGACTTTC.

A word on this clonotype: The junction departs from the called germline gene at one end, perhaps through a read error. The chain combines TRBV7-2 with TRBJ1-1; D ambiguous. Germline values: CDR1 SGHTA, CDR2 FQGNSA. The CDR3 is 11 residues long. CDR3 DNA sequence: TGTGCCAGTAGCTCCGGGAGATCTGCTTTCTTT. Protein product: CASSSGRSAFF.

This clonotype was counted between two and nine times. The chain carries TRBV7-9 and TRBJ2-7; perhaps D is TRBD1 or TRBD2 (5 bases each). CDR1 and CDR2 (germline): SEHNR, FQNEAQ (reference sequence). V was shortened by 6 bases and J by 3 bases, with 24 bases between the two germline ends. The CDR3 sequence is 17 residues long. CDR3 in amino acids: CASSARYPEGSNYEQYF. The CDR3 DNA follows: TGTGCCAGCAGTGCTAGATACCCCGAGGGGTCGAACTACGAGCAGTACTTC.

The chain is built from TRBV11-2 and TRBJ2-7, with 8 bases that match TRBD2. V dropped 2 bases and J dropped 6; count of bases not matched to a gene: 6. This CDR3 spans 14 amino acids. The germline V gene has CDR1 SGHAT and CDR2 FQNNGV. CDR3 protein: CASSLRGTRGEQYF. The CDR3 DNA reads TGTGCCAGCAGCTTACGAGGGACTAGGGGCGAGCAGTACTTC. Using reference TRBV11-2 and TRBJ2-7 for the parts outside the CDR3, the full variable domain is EAGVAQSPRYKIIEKRQSVAFWCNPISGHATLYWYQQILGQGPKLLIQFQNNGVVDDSQLPKDRFSAERLKGVDSTLKIQPAKLEDSAVYLCASSLRGTRGEQYFGPGTRLTVT.

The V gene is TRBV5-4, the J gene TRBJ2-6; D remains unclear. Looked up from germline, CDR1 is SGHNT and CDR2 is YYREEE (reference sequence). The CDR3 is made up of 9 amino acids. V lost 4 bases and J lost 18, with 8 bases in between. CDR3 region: CASSGSGTF. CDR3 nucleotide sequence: TGTGCCAGCAGCGGATCCGGGACTTTC.

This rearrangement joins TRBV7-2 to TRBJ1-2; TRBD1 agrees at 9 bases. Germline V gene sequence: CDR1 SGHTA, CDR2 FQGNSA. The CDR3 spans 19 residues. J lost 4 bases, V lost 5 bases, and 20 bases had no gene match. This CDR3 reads CASSLVGGGTGCRRYGYTF. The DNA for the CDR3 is TGTGCCAGCAGCCTCGTAGGTGGAGGGACAGGGTGCCGTCGCTATGGCTACACCTTC.

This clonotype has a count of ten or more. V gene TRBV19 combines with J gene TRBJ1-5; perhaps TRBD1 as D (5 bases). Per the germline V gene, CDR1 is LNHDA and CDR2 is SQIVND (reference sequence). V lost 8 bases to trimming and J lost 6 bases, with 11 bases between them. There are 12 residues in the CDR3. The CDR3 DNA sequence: TGTGCCAGTGGAAGACAGTCTCAGCCCCAGCATTTT. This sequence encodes CASGRQSQPQHF.

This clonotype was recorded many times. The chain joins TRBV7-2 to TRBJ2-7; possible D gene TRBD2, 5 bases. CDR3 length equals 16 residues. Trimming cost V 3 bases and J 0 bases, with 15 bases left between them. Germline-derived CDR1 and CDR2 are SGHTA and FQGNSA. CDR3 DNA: TGTGCCAGCAGCTTCGGCCCACGGGGAAGCTCCTACGAGCAGTACTTC. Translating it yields CASSFGPRGSSYEQYF.

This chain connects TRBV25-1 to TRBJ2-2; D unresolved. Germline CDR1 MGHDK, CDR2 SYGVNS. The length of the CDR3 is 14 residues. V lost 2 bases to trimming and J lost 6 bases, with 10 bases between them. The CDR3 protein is CASSEMATPGELFF. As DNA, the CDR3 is TGTGCCAGCAGTGAAATGGCAACCCCCGGGGAGCTGTTTTTT.

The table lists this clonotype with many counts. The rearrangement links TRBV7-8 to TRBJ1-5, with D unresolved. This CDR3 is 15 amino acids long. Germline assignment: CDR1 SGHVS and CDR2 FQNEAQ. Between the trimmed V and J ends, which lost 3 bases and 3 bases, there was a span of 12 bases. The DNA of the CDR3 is TGTGCCAGCAGCTTGGGCTCGCTGCCCAATCAGCCCCAGCATTTT. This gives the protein CASSLGSLPNQPQHF.